This entry lists 24 T cell receptor beta chains sequenced from one sample in a study of cytomegalovirus exposure and HLA in healthy donors. Primers included in the PCR were 60 Vbeta and 13 Jbeta primers. The data were produced by immunoSEQ multiplex PCR, yet TCRdb's version contains in-frame clones alone and is incomplete. The table includes approximately 170,000 clones, over 60% detected once. Source material: PBMCs. The receptor source for this set is a girl aged 10-17 years in good health and CMV-seronegative.

V usage is TRBV7-9 and J usage is TRBJ1-4, with D hard to call. V lost 2 bases and J lost 8, with 9 bases in between. The CDR3 has 13 amino acids. Germline V gives CDR1 SEHNR, CDR2 FQNEAQ (reference sequence). DNA for the CDR3: TGTGCCAGCAGCTTATCGGGTAGGGAAAAACTGTTTTTT. It encodes CASSLSGREKLFF.

This clone was picked up one time. This sequence joins TRBV7-6 and TRBJ1-1; possible D gene TRBD1, 6 bases. Germline V gene sequence: CDR1 SGHVS, CDR2 FNYEAQ. The CDR3 sequence is 15 residues long. V lost 2 bases to trimming and J lost 2 bases, with 12 bases between them. The CDR3 protein is CASSLKVGGNTEAFF. For the CDR3, the DNA is TGTGCCAGCAGCTTAAAAGTAGGGGGAAACACTGAAGCTTTCTTT.

V is TRBV2 and J is TRBJ2-2, with TRBD1 matching over 8 bases. The germline V gene has CDR1 SNHLY and CDR2 FYNNEI. The CDR3 is 13 residues long. Losses at the gene ends were 11 bases for V and 5 bases for J; bases not matched to a gene: 7. In DNA form, the CDR3 reads TGTGCCGGTCACAGGGGGTTAACCGGGGAGCTGTTTTTT. It specifies CAGHRGLTGELFF.

The V and J genes are TRBV27 and TRBJ1-2, with 7 bases fitting TRBD1. This CDR3 spans 14 amino acids. Germline V gene data show CDR1 as MNHEY and CDR2 as SMNVEV (reference sequence). The V gene end was trimmed by 4 bases and the J gene end by 5 bases; junction bases not matched to a gene: 7. In DNA, the CDR3 is TGTGCCAGCAGTTCACAGGGGTTGCGGTATGGCTACACCTTC. It encodes CASSSQGLRYGYTF.

The CDR3 nucleotides are TGTGCCAGTAGTAGGGGCGCCCGTGGAAACACCATATATTTT. It is translated as CASSRGARGNTIYF. This sequence joins TRBV19 and TRBJ1-3; weak D call: TRBD1 (5 bases). The CDR3 totals 14 residues. The V gene's germline CDR1 is LNHDA and CDR2 SQIVND (reference sequence). V gave up 4 bases and J gave up 3 bases, with 10 bases separating them. Supplemented by reference TRBV19 and TRBJ1-3, the full variable domain reads DGGITQSPKYLFRKEGQNVTLSCEQNLNHDAMYWYRQDPGQGLRLIYYSQIVNDFQKGDIAEGYSVSREKKESFPLTVTSAQKNPTAFYLCASSRGARGNTIYFGEGSWLTVV.

J is TRBJ1-2 and V is TRBV9; D is undetermined. V was pared by 0 bases and J by 8 bases, with 14 bases between. The CDR3 length is 14 residues. Germline V gene data show CDR1 as SGDLS and CDR2 as YYNGEE. In DNA form, the CDR3 reads TGTGCCAGCAGCGTAGAGATAGTTACGAGGGGCTACACCTTC. It translates to CASSVEIVTRGYTF.

This chain uses TRBV2 with TRBJ2-2; 8 bases align to TRBD1. CDR3 length equals 15 residues. Germline CDR1 reads SNHLY; CDR2 reads FYNNEI. The trim removed 6 bases at V and 5 bases at J, leaving 8 bases unmatched. This CDR3 reads CASRTGGTWTGELFF. CDR3 coding DNA: TGTGCCAGCAGAACAGGGGGTACTTGGACCGGGGAGCTGTTTTTT.

The chain recombines TRBV19 with TRBJ1-4; a weak D match, TRBD1 (6 bases). The CDR3 runs 14 residues. Germline V gene lookup returns CDR1 LNHDA and CDR2 SQIVND (reference sequence). The V end lost 3 bases, the J end lost 7 bases, and 12 bases lay between the germline ends. CDR3 protein: CASSIQGGGEKLFF. The CDR3 region has the DNA TGTGCCAGTAGTATTCAGGGAGGGGGTGAAAAACTGTTTTTT. Together with reference TRBV19 and TRBJ1-4, the CDR3 gives the full variable domain: DGGITQSPKYLFRKEGQNVTLSCEQNLNHDAMYWYRQDPGQGLRLIYYSQIVNDFQKGDIAEGYSVSREKKESFPLTVTSAQKNPTAFYLCASSIQGGGEKLFFGSGTQLSVL.

This chain joins TRBV5-6 and TRBJ1-1; D gene ambiguous. CDR3 length equals 14 residues. CDR1 and CDR2 (germline): SGHDT, YYEEEE. Trimming cost V 2 bases and J 1 base, with 9 bases left between them. The CDR3 coding sequence is TGTGCCAGCAGCTTCACGTCGGGGAACACTGAAGCTTTCTTT. It yields the protein CASSFTSGNTEAFF.

This chain uses TRBV5-1 with TRBJ2-5, with D perhaps matching TRBD2 (7 bases). The V end lost 0 bases, the J end lost 7 bases, and 13 bases lay between the germline ends. Germline assignment: CDR1 SGHRS and CDR2 YFSETQ. The CDR3 extends over 14 amino acids. The CDR3 protein is CASSLEGGLGTQYF. The DNA of the CDR3 is TGCGCCAGCAGCTTGGAGGGGGGGTTAGGGACCCAGTACTTC.

The J gene is TRBJ2-3, the V gene TRBV5-4; possibly TRBD2 for D (7 bases). Trimming pared 5 bases from V and 4 bases from J, leaving 20 bases between. This CDR3 is built from 16 residues. CDR1 is SGHNT and CDR2 is YYREEE in the germline V gene (reference sequence). In DNA form, the CDR3 reads TGTGCCAGCAGTGCGTGGGGGGCCGGGGGGCCAGATACGCAGTATTTT. The encoded protein is CASSAWGAGGPDTQYF.

The chain employs TRBV7-9 and TRBJ2-3, with D perhaps TRBD1 (6 bases). CDR1 and CDR2 (germline): SEHNR, FQNEAQ (reference sequence). Trimming took off 5 bases at V and 2 bases at J, with 17 bases between the two ends. The CDR3 is 16 amino acids. The CDR3 reads CASSPLWDNSTDTQYF. The DNA of the CDR3 is TGTGCCAGCAGCCCACTTTGGGACAACTCCACAGATACGCAGTATTTT. Looking up the rest from reference TRBV7-9 and TRBJ2-3 gives the full variable domain: DTGVSQNPRHKITKRGQNVTFRCDPISEHNRLYWYRQTLGQGPEFLTYFQNEAQLEKSRLLSDRFSAERPKGSFSTLEIQRTEQGDSAMYLCASSPLWDNSTDTQYFGPGTRLTVL.

The V gene is TRBV19, the J gene TRBJ2-7; the D gene is possibly TRBD2 (6 bases). V lost 7 bases and J lost 5, with 21 bases in between. Per the germline V gene, CDR1 is LNHDA and CDR2 is SQIVND (reference sequence). This CDR3 comprises 15 residues. The CDR3 DNA reads as TGTGCCAGTACCTCCCACTGGGGGGAGAACAACGAGCAGTACTTC. It is translated as CASTSHWGENNEQYF.

V gene TRBV2 combines with J gene TRBJ2-1, with D perhaps TRBD1 (6 bases). The CDR3 is 17 amino acids. Germline CDR1 is SNHLY and CDR2 is FYNNEI. Trimming took 8 bases from V and 0 from J, leaving 20 bases between them. The CDR3, as DNA: TGTGCCAGCTCTACCCCGGGACACCAAGACTCCTACAATGAGCAGTTCTTC. Translating it yields CASSTPGHQDSYNEQFF.

This rearrangement joins TRBV6-5 to TRBJ2-7; 10 positions match TRBD2. The ends lost 7 bases at V and 3 bases at J; junction bases unmatched: 6. CDR3 length equals 14 residues. CDR1 MNHEY and CDR2 SVGAGI come from the germline V gene. The chain's CDR3 is CASNPLAGLYEQYF. DNA for the CDR3: TGTGCCAGCAACCCACTAGCGGGACTCTACGAGCAGTACTTC.

The chain employs TRBV30 and TRBJ1-1; D remains ambiguous. V dropped 4 bases and J dropped 2 bases, with 8 bases sitting between them. The CDR3 spans 12 residues. Germline V lookup: CDR1 GTSNPN, CDR2 SVGIG (reference sequence). The CDR3 sequence: CAWIPQNTEAFF. The DNA for the CDR3 is TGTGCCTGGATTCCCCAAAACACTGAAGCTTTCTTT.

This chain connects TRBV7-2 to TRBJ2-1; TRBD2 agrees at 8 bases. Germline V gene data show CDR1 as SGHTA and CDR2 as FQGNSA. This CDR3 is 14 amino acids long. Unmatched junction bases numbered 4, after V lost 5 bases and J lost 4 bases. The CDR3 sequence is CASSPGGGYNEQFF. The CDR3 DNA reads as TGTGCCAGCAGCCCCGGGGGGGGGTACAATGAGCAGTTCTTC.

The CDR3 reads CASSYSQAGYEQYF. In nucleotides, the CDR3 is TGTGCCAGCAGTTATTCGCAGGCTGGCTACGAGCAGTACTTC. This chain joins TRBV6-5 and TRBJ2-7, with D unresolved. CDR3 length: 14 residues. CDR1 is MNHEY and CDR2 is SVGAGI in the germline V gene. V lost 3 bases to trimming and J lost 3 bases, with 12 bases between them.

In its sample, this clone was seen once. V gene TRBV6-5 combines with J gene TRBJ1-3; D call uncertain. This CDR3 region has 12 residues. Per germline, CDR1 MNHEY and CDR2 SVGAGI. The V end lost 4 bases, the J end lost 2 bases, and 3 bases lay between the germline ends. The CDR3 loop reads CASSSTGNTIYF. CDR3 DNA: TGTGCCAGCAGTTCCACTGGAAACACCATATATTTT.

The CDR3 DNA reads TGTGCCAGCAGCGGACGGGCTCCGGGGGAGACCCAGTACTTC. This gives the protein CASSGRAPGETQYF. The J gene is TRBJ2-5, the V gene TRBV2; maybe TRBD2 (5 bases). Trimming shortened V by 6 bases and J by 5 bases, and 16 bases separated the two germline ends. From germline, CDR1 is SNHLY and CDR2 FYNNEI. CDR3 length equals 14 residues.

This chain connects TRBV7-9 to TRBJ2-7; D perhaps matches TRBD1 (5 bases). The CDR3 covers 14 residues. Germline V gives CDR1 SEHNR, CDR2 FQNEAQ (reference sequence). The germline V and J ends were trimmed by 1 base and 3 bases, with 10 bases remaining between them. Here the CDR3 DNA reads TGTGCCAGCAGCTTAGGGACAACAAACTACGAGCAGTACTTC. It encodes CASSLGTTNYEQYF.

The chain recombines TRBV5-1 with TRBJ1-2; D perhaps matches TRBD1 (6 bases). CDR3 length equals 13 residues. CDR1 and CDR2 from the germline V gene are SGHRS and YFSETQ. Trimming removed 2 bases from V and 11 bases from J, with 16 bases in between. CDR3 nucleotide sequence: TGCGCCAGCAGCTTCGACAGGCCCGAGGGGTACACCTTC. Its protein is CASSFDRPEGYTF. The full variable domain, rest sourced from reference TRBV5-1 and TRBJ1-2, is KAGVTQTPRYLIKTRGQQVTLSCSPISGHRSVSWYQQTPGQGLQFLFEYFSETQRNKGNFPGRFSGRQFSNSRSEMNVSTLELGDSALYLCASSFDRPEGYTFGSGTRLTVV.

The CDR3 DNA sequence: TGTGCCAGCAGTTTGGAGATGTCGTTCTCCTATAATTCACCCCTCCACTTT. This gives the protein CASSLEMSFSYNSPLHF. The rearrangement uses TRBV27 and TRBJ1-6; D is unresolved. The germline gives CDR1 MNHEY, CDR2 SMNVEV (reference sequence). Trimming removed 3 bases at V and 0 bases at J, with 12 bases between. This CDR3 comprises 17 residues.

The CDR3 DNA follows: TGTGCCAGCTCACCAGTACAGGGATGGTCGAACACTGAAGCTTTCTTT. Translating gives CASSPVQGWSNTEAFF. The chain couples TRBV18 to TRBJ1-1, with D maybe TRBD1 (6 bases). The V and J ends lost 2 bases and 1 base respectively, with 14 bases between them. Germline lookup yields CDR1 KGHSH and CDR2 LQKENI. The CDR3 extends over 16 amino acids.